This T cell receptor beta chain is from a study of TIL therapy for anti-PD-1-resistant metastatic lung cancer. For the study at large: Progressing patients received lymphodepletion, expanded TIL infusion and IL-2. Patients had a median age of almost 55 years (range about 35-85).

The immunoSEQ assay was v3. Each library reached 1.5 million to 2.5 million read pairs, or 5-6 million at deep level. Method: immunoSEQ multiplex PCR; TCRdb's copy keeps in-frame clones and lacks some. In the table there are about 52,000 clones, 70% to 80% of which are singletons. This CDR3 has 11 amino acids. Germline CDR1 is DFQATT and CDR2 is SNEGSKA (reference sequence). Trimming took 6 bases from V and 10 from J, leaving 13 bases between them. Time point of the sample: pre-treatment sample, taken before nivolumab and TIL therapy. Stage 4 NSCLC adults joined between October 2017 and January 2020. This clone was seen more than once but under ten times.

This chain connects TRBV20-1 to TRBJ2-1; no reliable D call. This TCR came from a woman aged 30-79 years with non-small cell lung cancer. The starting material was blood, obtained at baseline. The CDR3 region has the DNA TGCAGTGCAATAGCCTTCCTGGAGCAGTTCTTC. Translated: CSAIAFLEQFF.